In its sample, the clone carrying this T cell receptor beta chain was seen a few times. The entirety of the isolated RNA underwent reverse transcription, so expressed TCRB transcripts were sequenced. The table came from immunoSEQ multiplex PCR; TCRdb's copy has only in-frame clones and leaves some out. Found here are approximately 150,000 clones, approximately 9.8% of them singletons; the top ten hold nearly 0.65%. There are 19 residues in the CDR3. Germline lookup yields CDR1 SGHDT and CDR2 YYEEEE. The V gene end was trimmed by 4 bases and the J gene end by 1 base; junction bases not matched to a gene: 12. The sample belongs to a study of beta chain features in type 1 diabetes.

Sequencing was done on a sample of central memory CD4+ T cells from blood. V usage is TRBV5-6 and J usage is TRBJ2-2, with 11 positions matching TRBD2. This sequence originates from a woman in her thirties or forties in good health. CDR3 DNA sequence: TGTGCCAGCAGCGCTACTAGCGGGGGTCCTTCATGGAACACCGGGGAGCTGTTTTTT. Its protein is CASSATSGGPSWNTGELFF.